These 17 T cell receptor beta chains share one sample of origin, sequenced in a study of PD-1 blockade in classical Hodgkin lymphoma. The patients all showed relapse after autologous stem cell transplantation, while their brentuximab vedotin exposure varied. Clones were read by immunoSEQ multiplex PCR, and TCRdb kept only the in-frame ones, dropping some. The sample gives tens of thousands of clones, roughly nine tenths of which show up once; around 10% is in the top ten. The sequenced sample was peripheral blood mononuclear cells (PBMCs), obtained before the second cycle of nivolumab. Every receptor here comes from a human donor with classical Hodgkin lymphoma.

The chain recombines TRBV5-8 with TRBJ1-1, with D maybe TRBD1 (6 bases). This CDR3 contains 15 residues. The V end was cut by 6 bases, the J end by 1 base, with 16 bases between. Germline-derived CDR1 and CDR2 are SGHTS and YDEGEE. CDR3 protein: CASNRLGGRNTEAFF. CDR3 DNA: TGTGCCAGCAACAGATTAGGGGGACGGAACACTGAAGCTTTCTTT.

This clone appeared once. The chain combines TRBV5-1 with TRBJ2-2; D is possibly TRBD1 (7 bases). V lost 5 bases to trimming and J lost 5 bases, with 13 bases between them. CDR1 SGHRS and CDR2 YFSETQ come from the germline V gene. The CDR3 is 14 residues long. CDR3 in DNA: TGCGCCAGCAGTGCGGCAGGGGGGACCGGGGAGCTGTTTTTT. Translating it yields CASSAAGGTGELFF.

The chain combines TRBV19 with TRBJ2-1, with 10 nucleotides matching TRBD2. V dropped 5 bases and J dropped 4; count of bases not matched to a gene: 8. Germline values: CDR1 LNHDA, CDR2 SQIVND (reference sequence). The CDR3 is made up of 16 amino acids. This CDR3 is CASSRASGSGYNEQFF. The CDR3 region has the DNA TGTGCCAGTAGTCGCGCTAGCGGGAGTGGGTACAATGAGCAGTTCTTC. Supplemented by reference TRBV19 and TRBJ2-1, the full variable domain reads DGGITQSPKYLFRKEGQNVTLSCEQNLNHDAMYWYRQDPGQGLRLIYYSQIVNDFQKGDIAEGYSVSREKKESFPLTVTSAQKNPTAFYLCASSRASGSGYNEQFFGPGTRLTVL.

This chain uses TRBV19 with TRBJ2-7, with D perhaps matching TRBD1 (5 bases). The V end was cut by 3 bases, the J end by 1 base, with 13 bases between. This CDR3 comprises 15 residues. Germline V gene data show CDR1 as LNHDA and CDR2 as SQIVND (reference sequence). The CDR3 DNA reads TGTGCCAGTAGTATCCGTCCTGACAGATCCTACGAGCAGTACTTC. This gives the protein CASSIRPDRSYEQYF.

V usage is TRBV5-1 and J usage is TRBJ1-6, with D possibly matching TRBD1 (6 bases). The V gene's germline CDR1 is SGHRS and CDR2 YFSETQ. CDR3 length equals 14 residues. The V end was cut by 0 bases, the J end by 9 bases, with 10 bases between. In DNA form, the CDR3 reads TGCGCCAGCAGCTTGGCGGGGGGCGCTTCACCCCTCCACTTT. This translates into CASSLAGGASPLHF.

The chain has TRBV7-8 and TRBJ1-1, with a possible D match to TRBD1 (6 bases). Germline CDR1 is SGHVS and CDR2 is FQNEAQ. This CDR3 region has 15 residues. The germline V and J ends were trimmed by 6 bases and 1 base, with 15 bases remaining between them. Written as DNA, the CDR3 is TGTGCCAGCAGATCTAACCCGGGGGCGAACACTGAAGCTTTCTTT. Translating gives CASRSNPGANTEAFF.

The chain carries TRBV29-1 and TRBJ1-2; D is ambiguous. The CDR3 is made up of 13 amino acids. CDR1 SQVTM and CDR2 ANQGSEA come from the germline V gene. Trimming stripped 1 base from V and 3 bases from J, with 9 bases between. The CDR3 is CSVEGGAYYGYTF. The CDR3 coding sequence is TGCAGCGTTGAAGGGGGAGCCTACTATGGCTACACCTTC.

This clone was recorded only once. The chain recombines TRBV6-5 with TRBJ2-5, with 8 bases fitting TRBD1. The CDR3 loop spans 14 amino acids. From germline, CDR1 is MNHEY and CDR2 SVGAGI. With 0 bases clipped from V and 7 bases from J, the junction kept 4 bases outside the gene matches. Here the CDR3 reads CASSYSTGVGTQYF. The CDR3 bases are TGTGCCAGCAGTTACTCGACAGGGGTGGGGACCCAGTACTTC.

The rearrangement joins TRBV27 to TRBJ2-1; D remains ambiguous. This CDR3 contains 13 residues. V was clipped by 5 bases and J by 6 bases, with 11 bases between them. Germline V gives CDR1 MNHEY, CDR2 SMNVEV (reference sequence). This chain's CDR3 is CASSEPLGNEQFF. For the CDR3, the DNA is TGTGCCAGCAGTGAGCCCTTGGGCAATGAGCAGTTCTTC.

V usage is TRBV19 and J usage is TRBJ1-5; no reliable D call. Trimming took 5 bases from V and 5 from J, leaving 10 bases between them. This CDR3 spans 13 amino acids. Germline-derived CDR1 and CDR2 are LNHDA and SQIVND (reference sequence). This chain's CDR3 is CASSLWADQPQHF. CDR3 DNA: TGTGCCAGTAGTCTTTGGGCGGATCAGCCCCAGCATTTT. The full variable domain, in which reference TRBV19 and TRBJ1-5 provide the parts outside the CDR3, is DGGITQSPKYLFRKEGQNVTLSCEQNLNHDAMYWYRQDPGQGLRLIYYSQIVNDFQKGDIAEGYSVSREKKESFPLTVTSAQKNPTAFYLCASSLWADQPQHFGDGTRLSIL.

This chain joins TRBV6-6 and TRBJ2-7, with D unresolved. This CDR3 has 12 residues. The V end was cut by 5 bases, the J end by 4 bases, with 9 bases between. Germline CDR1 and CDR2: MNHNY and SVGAGI (reference sequence). CDR3 sequence reads: CASSPQRYEQYF. The CDR3, as DNA: TGTGCCAGCAGTCCCCAACGTTACGAGCAGTACTTC.

This clone is a singleton in its sample. The rearrangement links TRBV28 to TRBJ1-4, with 9 positions matching TRBD1. The CDR3 is 14 amino acids. With 6 bases clipped from V and 6 bases from J, the junction kept 5 bases outside the gene matches. The germline V gene has CDR1 MDHEN and CDR2 SYDVKM. In nucleotides, the CDR3 is TGTGCCAGCAGCCCAGGGACAGGGTATGAAAAACTGTTTTTT. Translated: CASSPGTGYEKLFF.

V gene TRBV5-5 combines with J gene TRBJ2-5; no firm D call. Trimming removed 4 bases at V and 3 bases at J, with 13 bases between. The CDR3 extends over 14 amino acids. Germline assignment: CDR1 SGHKS and CDR2 YYEKEE (reference sequence). CDR3 nucleotides: TGTGCCAGCAGCCAGACTGACATAAAAGAGACCCAGTACTTC. Translating it yields CASSQTDIKETQYF. The full variable domain, rest sourced from reference TRBV5-5 and TRBJ2-5, is DAGVTQSPTHLIKTRGQQVTLRCSPISGHKSVSWYQQVLGQGPQFIFQYYEKEERGRGNFPDRFSARQFPNYSSELNVNALLLGDSALYLCASSQTDIKETQYFGPGTRLLVL.

The V gene is TRBV15, the J gene TRBJ1-1, with D maybe TRBD1 (5 bases). Germline V gene lookup returns CDR1 LNHNV and CDR2 YYDKDF (reference sequence). This CDR3 is built from 13 residues. Trimming shortened V by 3 bases and J by 4 bases, and 9 bases separated the two germline ends. In DNA form, the CDR3 reads TGTGCCACCAGCAGCAGGGCAGCCACTGAAGCTTTCTTT. Its protein product is CATSSRAATEAFF. Supplemented by reference TRBV15 and TRBJ1-1, the full variable domain reads DAMVIQNPRYQVTQFGKPVTLSCSQTLNHNVMYWYQQKSSQAPKLLFHYYDKDFNNEADTPDNFQSRRPNTSFCFLDIRSPGLGDTAMYLCATSSRAATEAFFGQGTRLTVV.

The rearrangement links TRBV2 to TRBJ2-5; TRBD1 matches 8 bases. Looked up from germline, CDR1 is SNHLY and CDR2 is FYNNEI. CDR3 length equals 13 residues. V shed 8 bases and J 5 bases; nucleotides not matched to a gene: 7. CDR3 sequence (DNA): TGTGCCAGCGGCCTTGACAGGGGCGAGACCCAGTACTTC. The encoded protein is CASGLDRGETQYF.

V gene TRBV7-8 combines with J gene TRBJ2-1; D could derive from TRBD1 or TRBD2 (6 bases each). The V end was cut by 7 bases, the J end by 2 bases, with 15 bases between. This CDR3 spans 15 amino acids. Germline V gene data show CDR1 as SGHVS and CDR2 as FQNEAQ. The CDR3 bases are TGTGCCAGCATCGCACGGGGGCTAGCCTACAATGAGCAGTTCTTC. Protein sequence: CASIARGLAYNEQFF.

The rearrangement uses TRBV7-3 and TRBJ2-1; TRBD1 is a possible D gene (6 bases). In germline, CDR1 is SGHTA, CDR2 FQGTGA. The CDR3 is 15 amino acids. The V gene lost 6 bases and the J gene lost 4 bases, with 16 bases spanning the gap. The CDR3 loop reads CASSLPRGSYNEQFF. CDR3 coding DNA: TGTGCCAGCAGTTTGCCCAGGGGTTCTTACAATGAGCAGTTCTTC.